The 7 T cell receptor delta chains below come from one sample, sequenced in a study of Vδ1+ human thymocytes. The antigens for these receptors are not known. Extracted RNA was reverse transcribed into cDNA. Pooled V-gene forward primers with one constant-region reverse primer generated the CDR3 amplicons by multiplex PCR. TCRdb called clones from the multiplex PCR reads again using CATT. Here the sample spans about 75,000 delta-chain clones, approximately 37% being singletons. Overall study findings and caveats: Thymic TRG and TRD repertoires appeared highly polyclonal.

The sequenced sample consisted of Vdelta1+ gamma-delta thymocytes from the thymus. Subset noted: FACS-sorted CD3+ TCRalphabeta- TCRVdelta1+ TCRVdelta2- thymocytes. These receptors were taken from a boy in the first two years of life who had congenital heart surgery.

This clone was counted a few times. V and J are TRDV1 and TRDJ1; possible D gene TRDD3, 7 bases. In germline, CDR1 is TSWWSYY, CDR2 QGS. V dropped 0 bases and J dropped 0 bases, with 20 bases sitting between them. The CDR3 sequence is 19 residues long. The CDR3 bases are TGTGCTCTTGGGGAACTTCCTACACTGGGGCCCTGGTACACCGATAAACTCATCTTT. This codes for CALGELPTLGPWYTDKLIF.

This chain uses TRDV1 with TRDJ1, with 13 bases aligning to TRDD3. The CDR3 spans 18 residues. Germline V lookup: CDR1 TSWWSYY, CDR2 QGS. Losses at the gene ends were 2 bases for V and 3 bases for J; bases not matched to a gene: 9. The CDR3 spells CALGEKFVLGDTADKLIF. The CDR3 coding sequence is TGTGCTCTTGGGGAAAAATTCGTACTGGGGGATACGGCCGATAAACTCATCTTT.

This clone was recorded a few times. This chain uses TRDV1 with TRDJ1, with D perhaps TRDD2 (6 bases). This CDR3 is 17 amino acids long. Trimming pared 2 bases from V and 0 bases from J, leaving 16 bases between. From germline, CDR1 is TSWWSYY and CDR2 QGS. The CDR3 nucleotides read TGTGCTCTTGGGGAAAGGGACTTCCTTCCCCACACCGATAAACTCATCTTT. This translates into CALGERDFLPHTDKLIF.

The chain recombines TRDV1 with TRDJ1; 11 bases are shared with TRDD3. CDR1 and CDR2 (germline): TSWWSYY, QGS. V lost 3 bases, J lost 0 bases, and 15 bases stayed unmatched. This CDR3 has 20 residues. The CDR3 is CALGDSFLPRLGDNTDKLIF. CDR3 bases: TGTGCTCTTGGGGACTCCTTCCTACCGCGACTGGGGGATAACACCGATAAACTCATCTTT.

The chain combines TRDV1 with TRDJ1; 10 nucleotides agree with TRDD3. V was clipped by 0 bases and J by 12 bases; unmatched bases: 19. CDR1 TSWWSYY and CDR2 QGS come from the germline V gene. The CDR3 has 18 amino acids. The DNA for the CDR3 is TGTGCTCTTGGGGAACTTAACACCCCGACCCATACTGGGGGATTAATCATCTTT. Translated, it gives CALGELNTPTHTGGLIIF.

The V gene is TRDV1, the J gene TRDJ1; possibly TRDD2 for D (5 bases). V lost 2 bases, J lost 0 bases, and 28 bases lay in between. CDR3 size: 21 residues. The germline V gene encodes CDR1 TSWWSYY and CDR2 QGS. CDR3 sequence: CALGEANSSLRGCPDTDKLIF. CDR3 sequence (DNA): TGTGCTCTTGGGGAAGCCAACTCTTCCCTACGGGGTTGTCCCGACACCGATAAACTCATCTTT.

J is TRDJ1 and V is TRDV1, with D possibly matching TRDD3 (6 bases). The V end was cut by 2 bases, the J end by 5 bases, with 27 bases between. Per germline, CDR1 TSWWSYY and CDR2 QGS. The CDR3 runs to 19 residues. CDR3 sequence reads: CALGEGPLWGRTPPDKLIF. The CDR3 bases are TGTGCTCTTGGGGAAGGCCCGTTATGGGGGCGTACCCCCCCAGATAAACTCATCTTT.